Below are 2 T cell receptor beta chains sequenced from a single sample in a study of cytomegalovirus exposure and HLA in healthy donors. 13 Jbeta primers and 60 Vbeta primers were used for the PCR. Clones were read by immunoSEQ multiplex PCR, and TCRdb kept only the in-frame ones, dropping some. This table has under 200,000 clones, almost 85% appearing once. The specimen sequenced was PBMCs. These receptors were collected from a boy aged 5-17 years in good health and CMV-seronegative.

The chain joins TRBV5-1 to TRBJ2-3; perhaps TRBD1 as D (6 bases). The V gene's germline CDR1 is SGHRS and CDR2 YFSETQ. The CDR3 loop spans 17 amino acids. The ends were cut back, 0 bases at V and 6 bases at J, with 20 bases in the middle. This chain's CDR3 is CASSLALAGAVWDTQYF. CDR3 nucleotide sequence: TGCGCCAGCAGCTTGGCTTTAGCAGGGGCGGTTTGGGATACGCAGTATTTT.

Comments on this clone: The same CDR3 is also encoded by other DNA sequences in this sample. This chain connects TRBV5-1 to TRBJ1-3; no reliable D call. The CDR3 covers 14 residues. V was shortened by 4 bases and J by 1 base, with 9 bases between the two germline ends. Per the germline V gene, CDR1 is SGHRS and CDR2 is YFSETQ. CDR3 region: CASSEGGSGNTIYF. As DNA, the CDR3 is TGCGCCAGCAGCGAGGGAGGATCTGGAAACACCATATATTTT. Using reference TRBV5-1 and TRBJ1-3 for the parts outside the CDR3, the full variable domain is KAGVTQTPRYLIKTRGQQVTLSCSPISGHRSVSWYQQTPGQGLQFLFEYFSETQRNKGNFPGRFSGRQFSNSRSEMNVSTLELGDSALYLCASSEGGSGNTIYFGEGSWLTVV.